This T cell receptor beta chain originates from a study of shared clonotypes between healthy human individuals. Study background: Three plates each covered CD4 naive and memory; CD8 naive two, CD8 memory one.

As concerns this clone: Its ends do not fully match the called genes, so a read error is possible.

Over several immunoSEQ plates, each subset's genomic DNA was distributed in even portions. Authors' data handling: Filtering differed since immunoSEQ provided only junctions, with no quality scores. Sequenced by immunoSEQ multiplex PCR; TCRdb stores in-frame clones only, minus some. V, J and clone size are taken as reported in that table, and D and trimming were inferred from the DNA itself. The table includes 2.5 million or so clones, more than 90% detected once. Germline lookup yields CDR1 SSHAT and CDR2 FNYEAQ (reference sequence). The CDR3 sequence is 14 residues long. The material sequenced was naive CD4+ T cells sorted from blood. Subset meaning: CD45RA+ positively selected. The source of this sequence is a man between 18 and 35 years old in good health. This rearrangement joins TRBV7-7 to TRBJ2-5, with D perhaps TRBD1 (6 bases). The CDR3 region has the DNA TGTGCTAGCAGCTTGTTGGGGGCTGAAGAGACCCAGTACTTC. Residues: CASSLLGAEETQYF.